The clone carrying this TCR beta chain occurred a few times. The antigen is not known. Germline assignment: CDR1 SEHNR and CDR2 FQNEAQ (reference sequence). Deletions cut 0 bases from V and 8 bases from J, with 10 bases between. The length of the CDR3 is 13 residues. The sample is drawn from a study of T cell repertoires in cytomegalovirus infection. Study summary: The authors relied on CMV epitopes, both recently identified HLA-C-restricted and well-studied HLA-B-restricted.

Study-level findings and limits: The ex vivo response was dominated by HLA-C-restricted CMV-specific TCR beta clonotypes.

Using its own MiXCR run on the reads, TCRdb lists one record per CDR3 protein. Of roughly 340,000 distinct CDR3 sequences listed, 25% to 35% are singletons. The specimen comprised cultured PBMCs, sampled from culture after CMV antigen stimulation. This chain joins TRBV7-9 and TRBJ1-2; possible D gene TRBD1, 5 bases. This receptor was obtained from a human donor in good health (CMV status not recorded). Some clones in this sample may be carry-over from other donors' samples. CDR3: CASSLAGAQGYTF. As DNA, the CDR3 is TGTGCCAGCAGCTTAGCTGGGGCGCAGGGCTACACCTTC.